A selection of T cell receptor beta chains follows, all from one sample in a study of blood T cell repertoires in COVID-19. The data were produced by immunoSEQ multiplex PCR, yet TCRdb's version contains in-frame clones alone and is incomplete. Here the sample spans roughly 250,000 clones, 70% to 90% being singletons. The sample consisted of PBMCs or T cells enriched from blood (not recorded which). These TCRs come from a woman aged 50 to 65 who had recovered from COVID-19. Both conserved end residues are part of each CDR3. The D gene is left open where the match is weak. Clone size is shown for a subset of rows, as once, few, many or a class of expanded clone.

CDR3 DNA: TGTGCCAGCAGCTTAGTTCCGGATGAGCAGTTCTTC
CDR3 protein: CASSLVPDEQFF
clone size: NA
CDR3 length: 12
J gene: TRBJ2-1
V gene: TRBV7-9
D gene: NA

CDR3 DNA: TGTGCCAGCAGCTCGGACAGGACTGGGAACACTGAAGCTTTCTTT
CDR3 protein: CASSSDRTGNTEAFF
clone size: once
CDR3 length: 15
J gene: TRBJ1-1
V gene: TRBV11-3
D gene: TRBD1

CDR3 DNA: TGTGCCATCAGAGAGAATCTTGGCGGGATGAGCGAGCAGTACTTC
CDR3 protein: CAIRENLGGMSEQYF
clone size: NA
CDR3 length: 15
J gene: TRBJ2-7
V gene: TRBV10-3
D gene: NA

CDR3 DNA: TGCGCCAGCAGCCCCAGACTAGCGGGGACCTACGAGCAGTACTTC
CDR3 protein: CASSPRLAGTYEQYF
clone size: NA
CDR3 length: 15
J gene: TRBJ2-7
V gene: TRBV4-1
D gene: TRBD2

CDR3 DNA: TGTGCCAGCAGCTTGGCCGGGACAGGGGAAAATGGCTACACCTTC
CDR3 protein: CASSLAGTGENGYTF
clone size: NA
CDR3 length: 15
J gene: TRBJ1-2
V gene: TRBV5-6
D gene: TRBD1

CDR3 DNA: TGTGCCAGCAGCCAAGAGTCGGCCTACGAGCAGTACTTC
CDR3 protein: CASSQESAYEQYF
clone size: NA
CDR3 length: 13
J gene: TRBJ2-7
V gene: TRBV3-1/TRBV3-2
D gene: NA

CDR3 DNA: TGTGCCAGCTCACAACAGTCTAGCGGGATTGACAATGAGCAGTTCTTC
CDR3 protein: CASSQQSSGIDNEQFF
clone size: NA
CDR3 length: 16
J gene: TRBJ2-1
V gene: TRBV18
D gene: TRBD2

CDR3 DNA: TGTGCCAGCAGCCCCATAGTAGCTGGAAACACCATATATTTT
CDR3 protein: CASSPIVAGNTIYF
clone size: NA
CDR3 length: 14
J gene: TRBJ1-3
V gene: TRBV7-6
D gene: NA

CDR3 DNA: TGTGCCAGTAGTCGGCTTCGGGGCACCGGGGAGCTGTTTTTT
CDR3 protein: CASSRLRGTGELFF
clone size: few
CDR3 length: 14
J gene: TRBJ2-2
V gene: TRBV19
D gene: NA

CDR3 DNA: TGTGCCAGTAGTACTCTTGGTGGCATAGCAAATCAGCCCCAGCATTTT
CDR3 protein: CASSTLGGIANQPQHF
clone size: NA
CDR3 length: 16
J gene: TRBJ1-5
V gene: TRBV19
D gene: NA

CDR3 DNA: TGTGCCAGCAGCTTACTGGACAGGGTTAACACTGAAGCTTTCTTT
CDR3 protein: CASSLLDRVNTEAFF
clone size: NA
CDR3 length: 15
J gene: TRBJ1-1
V gene: TRBV7-2
D gene: TRBD1

CDR3 DNA: TGTGCCACCAGCAGTCTGACAGTCTTAGGAGGCTACACCTTC
CDR3 protein: CATSSLTVLGGYTF
clone size: NA
CDR3 length: 14
J gene: TRBJ1-2
V gene: TRBV15
D gene: NA

CDR3 DNA: TGTGCTAGCAGCTCTCACGGAGGGACTTGGCTAGCGGGAGTCACAGATACGCAGTATTTT
CDR3 protein: CASSSHGGTWLAGVTDTQYF
clone size: NA
CDR3 length: 20
J gene: TRBJ2-3
V gene: TRBV7-7
D gene: TRBD2

CDR3 DNA: TGTGCCAGCAGTAATAGCGGGAGCGGTGGAAACATTCAGTACTTC
CDR3 protein: CASSNSGSGGNIQYF
clone size: NA
CDR3 length: 15
J gene: TRBJ2-4
V gene: TRBV6-6
D gene: TRBD2

CDR3 DNA: TGTGCCAGCAGCGGAACTAGCGAGCTATCCGGGGAGCTGTTTTTT
CDR3 protein: CASSGTSELSGELFF
clone size: NA
CDR3 length: 15
J gene: TRBJ2-2
V gene: TRBV9
D gene: TRBD2

CDR3 DNA: TGTGCCAGCAGCCAAGAGTCGGGATCCGGCACAGATACGCAGTATTTT
CDR3 protein: CASSQESGSGTDTQYF
clone size: NA
CDR3 length: 16
J gene: TRBJ2-3
V gene: TRBV3-1/TRBV3-2
D gene: NA

CDR3 DNA: TGTGCCAGCAGCTTCGCACAGACGACAGTGGGGAGCACAGATACGCAGTATTTT
CDR3 protein: CASSFAQTTVGSTDTQYF
clone size: NA
CDR3 length: 18
J gene: TRBJ2-3
V gene: TRBV11-2
D gene: NA

CDR3 DNA: TGTGCCAGCAGTCTACCGGACACTTACTACGAGCAGTACTTC
CDR3 protein: CASSLPDTYYEQYF
clone size: few
CDR3 length: 14
J gene: TRBJ2-7
V gene: TRBV28
D gene: NA

CDR3 DNA: TGTGCCAGCAGCCTACTAGGATCGGCAGATACGCAGTATTTT
CDR3 protein: CASSLLGSADTQYF
clone size: NA
CDR3 length: 14
J gene: TRBJ2-3
V gene: TRBV3-1/TRBV3-2
D gene: NA

CDR3 DNA: TGTGCCTGGAGCTTTGGGGGCGAGACCGGGGAGCTGTTTTTT
CDR3 protein: CAWSFGGETGELFF
clone size: NA
CDR3 length: 14
J gene: TRBJ2-2
V gene: TRBV30
D gene: NA

CDR3 DNA: TGTGCCAGCCAGACTTTCTGGGACAGGGGACACGGGGAGCTGTTTTTT
CDR3 protein: CASQTFWDRGHGELFF
clone size: NA
CDR3 length: 16
J gene: TRBJ2-2
V gene: TRBV28
D gene: TRBD1

CDR3 DNA: TGTGCCTGGAGTCGGGCTAGCGGGGGTGAGACCCAGTACTTC
CDR3 protein: CAWSRASGGETQYF
clone size: NA
CDR3 length: 14
J gene: TRBJ2-5
V gene: TRBV30
D gene: TRBD2

CDR3 DNA: TGTGCCAGCAGCCACCCAGACAGACAGGATAATTCACCCCTCCACTTT
CDR3 protein: CASSHPDRQDNSPLHF
clone size: NA
CDR3 length: 16
J gene: TRBJ1-6
V gene: TRBV5-4
D gene: NA

CDR3 DNA: TGTGCCAGCAGCCCCTCTAGGGCTAGCGCTAAAGAGACCCAGTACTTC
CDR3 protein: CASSPSRASAKETQYF
clone size: NA
CDR3 length: 16
J gene: TRBJ2-5
V gene: TRBV7-3
D gene: NA

CDR3 DNA: TGTGCCAGCAGTCCCCCCCCGCTAGCGGGAGCTTGCTACGAGCAGTACTTC
CDR3 protein: CASSPPPLAGACYEQYF
clone size: NA
CDR3 length: 17
J gene: TRBJ2-7
V gene: TRBV27
D gene: TRBD2

CDR3 DNA: TGTGCCAGCAGCCCCGGGGGGCTAGCGGCGTCCTACGAGCAGTACTTC
CDR3 protein: CASSPGGLAASYEQYF
clone size: NA
CDR3 length: 16
J gene: TRBJ2-7
V gene: TRBV9
D gene: NA

CDR3 DNA: TGTGCCAGCAGCCAAGTCGGCAGGGGGTATGGTTACACCTTC
CDR3 protein: CASSQVGRGYGYTF
clone size: once
CDR3 length: 14
J gene: TRBJ1-2
V gene: TRBV3-1/TRBV3-2
D gene: TRBD1

CDR3 DNA: TGTGCCAGCAGCTTAGGGCCCAGGGTGGGGGCCAACGTCCTGACTTTC
CDR3 protein: CASSLGPRVGANVLTF
clone size: NA
CDR3 length: 16
J gene: TRBJ2-6
V gene: TRBV7-2
D gene: NA

CDR3 DNA: TGCGCCAGCAGAGGGGTACAAGAGACCCAGTACTTC
CDR3 protein: CASRGVQETQYF
clone size: NA
CDR3 length: 12
J gene: TRBJ2-5
V gene: TRBV5-1
D gene: NA

CDR3 DNA: TGTGCCAGCAGTCCCCGGAGGGGGGGAGCCTACGAGCAGTACTTC
CDR3 protein: CASSPRRGGAYEQYF
clone size: few
CDR3 length: 15
J gene: TRBJ2-7
V gene: TRBV25-1
D gene: NA

CDR3 DNA: TGTGCCAGCAGCTTACGACTAGCGGGAGCAAATTACAATGAGCAGTTCTTC
CDR3 protein: CASSLRLAGANYNEQFF
clone size: NA
CDR3 length: 17
J gene: TRBJ2-1
V gene: TRBV7-3
D gene: TRBD2

CDR3 DNA: TGTGCCAGCTCAGAGGGGGACAACTACGAGCAGTACTTC
CDR3 protein: CASSEGDNYEQYF
clone size: once
CDR3 length: 13
J gene: TRBJ2-7
V gene: TRBV18
D gene: NA

CDR3 DNA: TGTGCCAGCAGTCCTAGCGGGAGCTTGAATGAGCAGTTCTTC
CDR3 protein: CASSPSGSLNEQFF
clone size: NA
CDR3 length: 14
J gene: TRBJ2-1
V gene: TRBV27
D gene: TRBD2

CDR3 DNA: TGTGCCAGCAGTTACTCCGCGGACTATGCCTACGAGCAGTACTTC
CDR3 protein: CASSYSADYAYEQYF
clone size: NA
CDR3 length: 15
J gene: TRBJ2-7
V gene: TRBV6-5
D gene: NA

CDR3 DNA: TGTGCCAGCAGTCCCCCTTGGTCAGGGGTTCGGCCCCAGCATTTT
CDR3 protein: CASSPPWSGVRPQHF
clone size: NA
CDR3 length: 15
J gene: TRBJ1-5
V gene: TRBV6-2/TRBV6-3
D gene: NA

CDR3 DNA: TGTGCCAGTAGTATGAGAGGGAGCGGGGCTAACACCGGGGAGCTGTTTTTT
CDR3 protein: CASSMRGSGANTGELFF
clone size: NA
CDR3 length: 17
J gene: TRBJ2-2
V gene: TRBV19
D gene: TRBD2

CDR3 DNA: TGTGCCAGCAGCGCAAGCGGGACCCAGAACAATGAGCAGTTCTTC
CDR3 protein: CASSASGTQNNEQFF
clone size: NA
CDR3 length: 15
J gene: TRBJ2-1
V gene: TRBV9
D gene: TRBD2

CDR3 DNA: TGTGCCAGCAGCCCCGGGAGATCCTACAATGAGCAGTTCTTC
CDR3 protein: CASSPGRSYNEQFF
clone size: NA
CDR3 length: 14
J gene: TRBJ2-1
V gene: TRBV7-3
D gene: NA

CDR3 DNA: TGCGCCAGCAGCTTGGCGGGGGAGACCCAGTACTTC
CDR3 protein: CASSLAGETQYF
clone size: NA
CDR3 length: 12
J gene: TRBJ2-5
V gene: TRBV5-1
D gene: NA

CDR3 DNA: TGTGCCAGCAGCACTTCCGGGAGTATAGTTGAGCAGTTCTTC
CDR3 protein: CASSTSGSIVEQFF
clone size: once
CDR3 length: 14
J gene: TRBJ2-1
V gene: TRBV7-2
D gene: NA

CDR3 DNA: TGTGCCAGCAGCTTCGGGACAGGGGGTTACAATGAGCAGTTCTTC
CDR3 protein: CASSFGTGGYNEQFF
clone size: NA
CDR3 length: 15
J gene: TRBJ2-1
V gene: TRBV7-2
D gene: TRBD1

CDR3 DNA: TGTGCCAGTAGTCGTCGGGACAGGGGGCGCGGCAATGAGCAGTTCTTC
CDR3 protein: CASSRRDRGRGNEQFF
clone size: NA
CDR3 length: 16
J gene: TRBJ2-1
V gene: TRBV19
D gene: TRBD1

CDR3 DNA: TGTGCCAGCAGCGAAGGGACTAGCGGGAGGCTCTTTGGTCAGCAGTACTTC
CDR3 protein: CASSEGTSGRLFGQQYF
clone size: NA
CDR3 length: 17
J gene: TRBJ2-7
V gene: TRBV25-1
D gene: TRBD2

CDR3 DNA: TGTGCCACCCTCTCCCGGGAGCGGAATGAGCAGTTCTTC
CDR3 protein: CATLSRERNEQFF
clone size: few
CDR3 length: 13
J gene: TRBJ2-1
V gene: TRBV15
D gene: NA

CDR3 DNA: TGTGCCAGCCGGGACAGGGTCCTAGAGACCCAGTACTTC
CDR3 protein: CASRDRVLETQYF
clone size: NA
CDR3 length: 13
J gene: TRBJ2-5
V gene: TRBV25-1
D gene: TRBD1

CDR3 DNA: TGTGCCAGCAGCTTCCAGACTAGCGGGAGTATCGACAATGAGCAGTTCTTC
CDR3 protein: CASSFQTSGSIDNEQFF
clone size: NA
CDR3 length: 17
J gene: TRBJ2-1
V gene: TRBV7-3
D gene: TRBD2

CDR3 DNA: TGTGCCAGCAGTGAATCTAGGACAGGGAGGGAGAGCCAGCATTTT
CDR3 protein: CASSESRTGRESQHF
clone size: NA
CDR3 length: 15
J gene: TRBJ1-5
V gene: TRBV2
D gene: TRBD1

CDR3 DNA: TGTGCCATCACTCGGACACAGCGGGACGAAGAGCAGTTCTTC
CDR3 protein: CAITRTQRDEEQFF
clone size: NA
CDR3 length: 14
J gene: TRBJ2-1
V gene: TRBV10-3
D gene: TRBD2

CDR3 DNA: TGTGCCAGCAGCCCACTCCCCGGACACCCTAACACTGAAGCTTTCTTT
CDR3 protein: CASSPLPGHPNTEAFF
clone size: NA
CDR3 length: 16
J gene: TRBJ1-1
V gene: TRBV5-7
D gene: NA

CDR3 DNA: TGTGCCACCAGCGGGCACCGGGACAGGGGATACTATGGCTACACCTTC
CDR3 protein: CATSGHRDRGYYGYTF
clone size: NA
CDR3 length: 16
J gene: TRBJ1-2
V gene: TRBV15
D gene: TRBD1

CDR3 DNA: TGTGCCAGCTCACCCGGACTAGCTTTCGACAATGAGCAGTTCTTC
CDR3 protein: CASSPGLAFDNEQFF
clone size: NA
CDR3 length: 15
J gene: TRBJ2-1
V gene: TRBV18
D gene: TRBD2

CDR3 DNA: TGTGCCAGCAGTTCTCGACAGTCCGCGAACACCGGGGAGCTGTTTTTT
CDR3 protein: CASSSRQSANTGELFF
clone size: NA
CDR3 length: 16
J gene: TRBJ2-2
V gene: TRBV27
D gene: NA

CDR3 DNA: TGTGCCAGTTCAATCGGGCTAGCGGGAGCCGAGCAGTACTTC
CDR3 protein: CASSIGLAGAEQYF
clone size: once
CDR3 length: 14
J gene: TRBJ2-7
V gene: TRBV9
D gene: TRBD2

CDR3 DNA: TGTGCCATCAGACCAACAGGGTTTGGCTACACCTTC
CDR3 protein: CAIRPTGFGYTF
clone size: once
CDR3 length: 12
J gene: TRBJ1-2
V gene: TRBV10-3
D gene: NA

CDR3 DNA: TGTGCCAGCAGCCTCGGGAGGTTCGGGGAGCTGTTTTTT
CDR3 protein: CASSLGRFGELFF
clone size: NA
CDR3 length: 13
J gene: TRBJ2-2
V gene: TRBV5-5
D gene: TRBD2

CDR3 DNA: TGTGCCTCCCAGGGACTAGCGGGATTTACAGATACGCAGTATTTT
CDR3 protein: CASQGLAGFTDTQYF
clone size: NA
CDR3 length: 15
J gene: TRBJ2-3
V gene: TRBV10-3
D gene: TRBD2

CDR3 DNA: TGCGCCAGCAGCTCAGGACAGGGGGCAGCTAATGAAAAACTGTTTTTT
CDR3 protein: CASSSGQGAANEKLFF
clone size: NA
CDR3 length: 16
J gene: TRBJ1-4
V gene: TRBV5-1
D gene: TRBD1

CDR3 DNA: TGTGCCAGCTCACCATGGCCCGGGACAGGGGGCACTGAGCAGTTCTTC
CDR3 protein: CASSPWPGTGGTEQFF
clone size: NA
CDR3 length: 16
J gene: TRBJ2-1
V gene: TRBV18
D gene: TRBD1

CDR3 DNA: TGTGCCAGCAGCCAAGACGGGTTTCAGCCCCAGCATTTT
CDR3 protein: CASSQDGFQPQHF
clone size: NA
CDR3 length: 13
J gene: TRBJ1-5
V gene: TRBV3-1/TRBV3-2
D gene: NA